The sequence of this T cell receptor beta chain was determined in a study of OX40 agonist ivuxolimab in advanced cancers. Study information: It was ivuxolimab, an agonistic anti-OX40 (CD134) antibody, that patients were treated with. The study reported partial responses in three patients: one hepatocellular carcinoma, two cutaneous melanoma. Study observations and caveats: At doses 0.1 to 3.0 mg/kg, CD4+ and CD8+ clones expanded. Relative to CD4+ cells, CD8+ T cells on average had more expanded clones.

Some clones are missing from TCRdb's copy, which holds only in-frame ones; the method was immunoSEQ multiplex PCR. The sample yields tens of thousands of clones, 89% seen once. Concerning this clone itself: Its antigen is undetermined.

The CDR3 is 12 amino acids. V gave up 5 bases and J gave up 0 bases, with 8 bases separating them. The germline CDR1 and CDR2 sequences are SQVTM and ANQGSEA. The sequences come from CD4+ or CD8+ T cells sorted from blood, collected in a trial of the OX40 agonist ivuxolimab. The chain has TRBV29-1 and TRBJ2-7; D call uncertain. The TCR was taken from an adult with an advanced solid tumor such as melanoma, head and neck, liver or kidney cancer. The CDR3 loop reads CSVTWSSYEQYF. CDR3 in DNA: TGCAGCGTTACATGGAGCTCCTACGAGCAGTACTTC.